The 25 T cell receptor beta chains below all came from one sample that was sequenced in a study of long-term antiretroviral therapy in people with HIV. Investigators performed immunoSEQ version v3.0 at survey level. Assay used: immunoSEQ multiplex PCR; TCRdb lists only in-frame clones, some missing. The data contain more than 20,000 clones, 86% of them singletons. The sequencing used unsorted PBMCs, collected 1.9 years after starting antiretroviral therapy. The receptors here all came from a woman aged 25 to 39 with HIV.

The CDR3 sequence: CASSIVDNTEAFF. The CDR3 nucleotides are TGTGCCAGTAGTATAGTTGACAACACTGAAGCTTTCTTT. The genes are TRBV19 and TRBJ1-1; the D is unclear. The germline V gene encodes CDR1 LNHDA and CDR2 SQIVND (reference sequence). The CDR3 contains 13 residues. The V gene lost 1 base and the J gene lost 2 bases, with 5 bases spanning the gap.

This chain uses TRBV7-3 with TRBJ2-5; no definite D call. Trimming took 0 bases from V and 5 from J, leaving 7 bases between them. Germline CDR1 and CDR2: SGHTA and FQGTGA. CDR3 length equals 13 residues. The CDR3 sequence is CASSLTAWETQYF. The CDR3 DNA is TGTGCCAGCAGCTTAACCGCTTGGGAGACCCAGTACTTC.

The chain combines TRBV29-1 with TRBJ2-7; possibly TRBD1 for D (5 bases). The CDR3 is made up of 12 amino acids. The germline gives CDR1 SQVTM, CDR2 ANQGSEA. Trimming removed 7 bases at V and 1 base at J, with 11 bases between. The DNA of the CDR3 is TGCAGCGCCCAGACAGAGTCCTACGAGCAGTACTTC. Translation: CSAQTESYEQYF.

J is TRBJ1-3 and V is TRBV10-3; weak D call: TRBD1 (5 bases). V lost 6 bases, J lost 0 bases, and 12 bases lay in between. Per the germline V gene, CDR1 is ENHRY and CDR2 is SYGVKD. CDR3 length: 15 residues. The CDR3 DNA sequence: TGTGCCATCAGAGAGACAGTTTTCTCTGGAAACACCATATATTTT. Amino acid sequence: CAIRETVFSGNTIYF.

The rearrangement links TRBV19 to TRBJ2-5; D perhaps matches TRBD1 (6 bases). CDR3 length equals 14 residues. The V end was cut by 3 bases, the J end by 1 base, with 9 bases between. Per the germline V gene, CDR1 is LNHDA and CDR2 is SQIVND (reference sequence). The CDR3 DNA reads as TGTGCCAGTAGTATCGGACAGTTCCAAGAGACCCAGTACTTC. Translation: CASSIGQFQETQYF.

This chain joins TRBV6-1 and TRBJ1-2; 9 bases align to TRBD1. The CDR3 is made up of 15 amino acids. J was trimmed by 4 bases and V by 4 bases; bases with no gene match: 7. CDR1 MNHNS and CDR2 SASEGT come from the germline V gene. The CDR3 nucleotides are TGTGCCAGCAGTGTCGGACAGGGGTCAAGCTATGGCTACACCTTC. This codes for CASSVGQGSSYGYTF.

The V gene is TRBV14, the J gene TRBJ1-4; 8 bases fit TRBD1. Per the germline V gene, CDR1 is SGHDN and CDR2 is FVKESK. This CDR3 is 16 amino acids long. V trimming: 1 base; J trimming: 4 bases; junction bases outside the gene matches: 5. The CDR3 loop is CASSQVGDRSNEKLFF. The CDR3 region has the DNA TGTGCCAGCAGCCAAGTGGGGGACAGGAGTAATGAAAAACTGTTTTTT.

The rearrangement uses TRBV29-1 and TRBJ1-1; tentatively, D is TRBD1 (6 bases). The CDR3 runs 12 residues. The ends were cut back, 6 bases at V and 5 bases at J, with 13 bases in the middle. Germline loops: CDR1 SQVTM, CDR2 ANQGSEA. The CDR3 sequence: CSVVEGGTEAFF. The CDR3 DNA reads as TGCAGCGTCGTTGAAGGGGGGACTGAAGCTTTCTTT.

The sample holds a few counts of this clone. J is TRBJ2-1 and V is TRBV6-1; tentative D call: TRBD1 (5 bases). CDR3 length equals 11 residues. V lost 4 bases and J 10 bases, leaving 8 bases between the germline ends. Germline values: CDR1 MNHNS, CDR2 SASEGT. The CDR3 sequence: CASSGYREQFF. In DNA form, the CDR3 reads TGTGCCAGCAGTGGGTACAGGGAGCAGTTCTTC.

The chain uses TRBV5-1 and TRBJ2-5; D not resolved. CDR3 length: 12 residues. Trimming stripped 1 base from V and 4 bases from J, with 5 bases between. Per the germline V gene, CDR1 is SGHRS and CDR2 is YFSETQ. The CDR3 bases are TGCGCCAGCAGCTTGCGCGGAGAGACCCAGTACTTC. Protein: CASSLRGETQYF.

The chain joins TRBV10-3 to TRBJ1-6; no definite D call. V was pared by 0 bases and J by 6 bases, with 9 bases between. Per germline, CDR1 ENHRY and CDR2 SYGVKD. The CDR3 loop spans 15 amino acids. CDR3 loop: CAISESDGTNSPLHF. For the CDR3, the DNA is TGTGCCATCAGTGAGTCGGACGGAACTAATTCACCCCTCCACTTT.

The chain's CDR3 is CASSSGPPRSAFF. The DNA for the CDR3 is TGTGCCAGCAGCTCGGGACCTCCCCGATCGGCTTTCTTT. The chain combines TRBV7-3 with TRBJ1-1; tentatively, D is TRBD1 (5 bases). V lost 4 bases and J 11 bases, leaving 17 bases between the germline ends. CDR1 SGHTA and CDR2 FQGTGA come from the germline V gene. This CDR3 contains 13 residues.

V usage is TRBV13 and J usage is TRBJ1-5, with D uncertain. There are 15 residues in the CDR3. The germline gives CDR1 PRHDT, CDR2 FYEKMQ (reference sequence). V dropped 2 bases and J dropped 0 bases, with 8 bases sitting between them. The CDR3: CASSLSEDSNQPQHF. CDR3 bases: TGTGCCAGCAGCTTATCAGAAGATAGCAATCAGCCCCAGCATTTT. Drawing the rest from reference TRBV13 and TRBJ1-5, the complete variable domain is AAGVIQSPRHLIKEKRETATLKCYPIPRHDTVYWYQQGPGQDPQFLISFYEKMQSDKGSIPDRFSAQQFSDYHSELNMSSLELGDSALYFCASSLSEDSNQPQHFGDGTRLSIL.

This clone was recorded once. V and J are TRBV27 and TRBJ2-5, with a possible D match to TRBD1 (6 bases). CDR3 size: 15 residues. Per germline, CDR1 MNHEY and CDR2 SMNVEV (reference sequence). Trimming removed 6 bases from V and 4 bases from J, with 18 bases in between. The chain's CDR3 is CASSPEGQRLETQYF. The CDR3 coding sequence is TGTGCCAGCAGCCCCGAAGGACAGAGGCTAGAGACCCAGTACTTC.

The chain couples TRBV5-5 to TRBJ1-3, with D tentatively TRBD1 (6 bases). The CDR3 has 16 residues. The germline V gene encodes CDR1 SGHKS and CDR2 YYEKEE (reference sequence). Trimming cost V 4 bases and J 2 bases, with 16 bases left between them. The CDR3 here is CASSRQRGTPGNTIYF. CDR3 sequence (DNA): TGTGCCAGCAGCCGCCAGCGTGGGACACCTGGAAACACCATATATTTT.

The chain is built from TRBV5-1 and TRBJ2-2; TRBD1 is a possible D gene (6 bases). This CDR3 spans 14 amino acids. Germline V gives CDR1 SGHRS, CDR2 YFSETQ. Trimming left V 0 bases short and J 6 bases short, with 9 bases between. As DNA, the CDR3 is TGCGCCAGCAGCTTGGGTGAGGGGGCCGGGGAGCTGTTTTTT. Its translation is CASSLGEGAGELFF.

J is TRBJ2-1 and V is TRBV11-1, with TRBD2 identical over 7 bases. The CDR3 has 13 amino acids. Germline CDR1 reads SGHAT; CDR2 reads FQDESV (reference sequence). With 4 bases clipped from V and 6 bases from J, the junction kept 3 bases outside the gene matches. This CDR3 reads CASSSAGPNEQFF. In nucleotides, the CDR3 is TGTGCCAGCAGCTCAGCGGGGCCCAATGAGCAGTTCTTC.

The chain links TRBV9 to TRBJ1-5; D unclear. This CDR3 has 13 residues. CDR1 is SGDLS, CDR2 YYNGEE, per germline. V was pared by 0 bases and J by 5 bases, with 6 bases between. CDR3 coding DNA: TGTGCCAGCAGCGTAGATGAGCATCAGCCCCAGCATTTT. It codes for CASSVDEHQPQHF.

The J gene is TRBJ1-2, the V gene TRBV10-3; D is undetermined. Trimming shortened V by 5 bases and J by 2 bases, and 6 bases separated the two germline ends. From germline, CDR1 is ENHRY and CDR2 SYGVKD. This CDR3 spans 12 amino acids. CDR3 sequence (DNA): TGTGCCATCAGTACAGAGAACTATGGCTACACCTTC. Translated, it gives CAISTENYGYTF.

The chain has TRBV6-1 and TRBJ1-1, with 7 bases matching TRBD1. V lost 5 bases, J lost 4 bases, and 4 bases stayed unmatched. Germline V lookup: CDR1 MNHNS, CDR2 SASEGT. The CDR3 runs to 13 residues. CDR3 sequence reads: CASSTGVVTEAFF. The CDR3 nucleotides are TGTGCCAGCAGTACAGGGGTGGTCACTGAAGCTTTCTTT.

The chain has TRBV5-4 and TRBJ2-5, with D possibly TRBD2 on 6 matching bases. Deletions cut 0 bases from V and 6 bases from J, with 12 bases between. CDR3 length equals 14 residues. The germline CDR1 and CDR2 sequences are SGHNT and YYREEE (reference sequence). This CDR3 is CASSLGGLAQTQYF. In nucleotides, the CDR3 is TGTGCCAGCAGCTTGGGGGGACTCGCCCAGACCCAGTACTTC.

The J gene is TRBJ1-5, the V gene TRBV6-1; D might be TRBD1 (5 bases). Germline values: CDR1 MNHNS, CDR2 SASEGT. V was cut by 3 bases and J by 3 bases, with 12 bases left in between. This CDR3 is built from 15 residues. CDR3 bases: TGTGCCAGCAGTGAGGGGGAGCGAAACAATCAGCCCCAGCATTTT. Translation gives CASSEGERNNQPQHF.

This chain uses TRBV7-9 with TRBJ2-7; D unresolved. Trimming removed 1 base from V and 6 bases from J, with 16 bases in between. In germline, CDR1 is SEHNR, CDR2 FQNEAQ (reference sequence). There are 15 residues in the CDR3. The CDR3 is CASSLGHLGTFEQYV. The CDR3 DNA is TGTGCCAGCAGCTTAGGACACCTTGGCACCTTCGAGCAGTACGTC.

This chain links TRBV5-5 with TRBJ1-5; no clear D gene. Germline assignment: CDR1 SGHKS and CDR2 YYEKEE (reference sequence). Trimming pared 0 bases from V and 2 bases from J, leaving 9 bases between. The CDR3 covers 15 residues. CDR3 in amino acids: CASSLVSSRNQPQHF. CDR3 bases: TGTGCCAGCAGCTTGGTGTCCTCCCGCAATCAGCCCCAGCATTTT.

The V call is TRBV4-1, the J call TRBJ1-1; D perhaps matches TRBD1 (6 bases). The CDR3 extends over 15 amino acids. CDR1 is MGHRA and CDR2 is YSYEKL in the germline V gene. V lost 6 bases, J lost 0 bases, and 14 bases lay in between. The CDR3 DNA sequence: TGCGCCAGCAGGAAGGTCGGACAGATGAACACTGAAGCTTTCTTT. Translated: CASRKVGQMNTEAFF.